This T cell receptor (beta chain) was profiled in a study of T cells after yellow fever vaccination. Points from the study as a whole: Though it reached lower strength, the secondary response hit its peak faster, day 5 versus 15. Across the CD4 and CD8 compartments, a small share of clonotypes was present in both. The study re-detected most primary-vaccination clones after the booster (approximately 97% CD4, around 90% CD8).

This clonotype was counted many times. Its antigen is not identified. Germline V lookup: CDR1 MNHEY, CDR2 SMNVEV (reference sequence). V lost 5 bases and J 5 bases, leaving 7 bases between the germline ends. The CDR3 has 11 residues. 5'RACE template switching added a universal primer site and UMIs to TCR cDNA. TCRdb processed the 5' RACE reads anew with MiXCR; each CDR3 protein has one entry. Of 550,000 to 750,000 distinct CDR3 sequences listed, around an eighth are singletons. The source of this sequence is a man aged 25 to 45 who received the YFV17D yellow fever vaccine. The V call is TRBV27, the J call TRBJ2-7, with D unclear. The source material was PBMCs, sampled on the day of the yellow fever booster vaccination. The DNA for the CDR3 is TGTGCCAGCAGTGCCATAAACGAGCAGTACTTC. Protein product: CASSAINEQYF.